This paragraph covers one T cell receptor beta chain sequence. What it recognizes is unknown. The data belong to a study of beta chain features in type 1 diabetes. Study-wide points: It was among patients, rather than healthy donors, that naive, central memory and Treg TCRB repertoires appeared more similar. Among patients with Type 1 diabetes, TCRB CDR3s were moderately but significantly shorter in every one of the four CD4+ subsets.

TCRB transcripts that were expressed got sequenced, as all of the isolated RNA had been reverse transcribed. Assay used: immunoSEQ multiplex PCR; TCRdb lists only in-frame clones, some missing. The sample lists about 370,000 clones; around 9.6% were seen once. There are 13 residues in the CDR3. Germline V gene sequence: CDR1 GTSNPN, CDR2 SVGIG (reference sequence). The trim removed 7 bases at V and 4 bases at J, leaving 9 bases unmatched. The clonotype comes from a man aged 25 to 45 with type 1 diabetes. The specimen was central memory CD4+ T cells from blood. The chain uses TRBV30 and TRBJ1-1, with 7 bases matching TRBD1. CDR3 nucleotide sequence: TGTGCCTCCCGACAGGGTAGAGGCACTGAAGCTTTCTTT. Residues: CASRQGRGTEAFF.